This T cell receptor beta chain was found in a study of tumor and adjacent non-tumor tissue in lung cancer. The library came from three nested PCR rounds adapted from ARM-PCR protocols. Each CDR3 protein is one row after TCRdb ran MiXCR on the multiplex PCR reads. The table has about 93,000 distinct CDR3 sequences, approximately 70% seen once. The template was RNA from unsorted bulk tissue. To note about this clonotype: One junction end does not reproduce the germline sequence, and a read error may be involved.

The sequenced material came from lung tumor tissue. The sequence came from a man in his 60s with non-small cell lung cancer.

The CDR3 nucleotides are TGTGCCTGCAGTTTGGAACACTTGAACACCGGGGAGCCGTTTTTT. Encoded protein: CACSLEHLNTGEPFF. The chain uses TRBV11-3 and TRBJ2-2, with D possibly matching TRBD2 (5 bases). CDR1 SGHNT and CDR2 YENEEA come from the germline V gene. This CDR3 has 15 residues.